The entry that follows covers one T cell receptor beta chain sequence. Sample treatment: roughly 18 received Ad26.COV2.S at low or high dose, single or two shots; about five received placebo; per-sample allocation not given. Samples were taken on day 63 after the first vaccine or placebo injection. This entry comes from a study of Ad26.COV2.S vaccination and SARS-CoV-2 variants. Germline loops: CDR1 SGHRS, CDR2 YFSETQ. The junction had 6 bases not matched to a gene; V was cut back by 0 bases and J by 5 bases. The CDR3 loop spans 15 amino acids. Only in-frame clones appear in the TCRdb table, and some are missing; sequencing was by immunoSEQ multiplex PCR. Here the sample spans 430,000 or so clones, 89% being singletons.

This TCR was sampled from a person aged 18-65 years who received the Ad26.COV2.S COVID-19 vaccine or a placebo. This chain uses TRBV5-1 with TRBJ1-1; 8 bases fit TRBD1. The source material was peripheral blood, sampled in a trial of Ad26.COV2.S vaccine versus placebo. This chain's CDR3 is CASSLGTGRRTEAFF. Written as DNA, the CDR3 is TGCGCCAGCAGCTTGGGGACAGGGAGAAGAACTGAAGCTTTCTTT.